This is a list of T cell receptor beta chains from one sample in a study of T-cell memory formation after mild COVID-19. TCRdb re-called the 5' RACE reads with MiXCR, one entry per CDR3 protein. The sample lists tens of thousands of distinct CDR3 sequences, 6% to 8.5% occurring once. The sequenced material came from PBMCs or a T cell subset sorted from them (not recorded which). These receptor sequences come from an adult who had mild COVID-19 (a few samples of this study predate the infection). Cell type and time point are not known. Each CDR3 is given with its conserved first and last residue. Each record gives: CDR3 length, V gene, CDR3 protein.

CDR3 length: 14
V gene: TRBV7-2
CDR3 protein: CASSLDSQSYGYTF

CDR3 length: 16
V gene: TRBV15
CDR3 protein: CATSRGSGTENNIQYF

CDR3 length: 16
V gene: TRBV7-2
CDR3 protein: CASSRPGTVSGNTIYF

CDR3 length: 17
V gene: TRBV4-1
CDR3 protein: CASRQTGSASGANVLTF

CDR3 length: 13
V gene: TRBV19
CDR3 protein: CAAGRAEYNEQFF

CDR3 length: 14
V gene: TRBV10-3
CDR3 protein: CAIKSHLMVHEQFF

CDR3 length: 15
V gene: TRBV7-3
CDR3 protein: CASSLTPGGNYGYTF

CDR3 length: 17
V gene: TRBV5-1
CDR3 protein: CASSFGTSGSRLDTQYF

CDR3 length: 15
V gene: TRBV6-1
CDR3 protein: CASRKTQSGNQPQHF

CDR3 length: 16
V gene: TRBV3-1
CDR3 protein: CASSLHLGQGPTEAFF

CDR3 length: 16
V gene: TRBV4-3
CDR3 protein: CASSQDSGQGGLPQHF

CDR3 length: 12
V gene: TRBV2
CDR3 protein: CASSGNTNEQFF

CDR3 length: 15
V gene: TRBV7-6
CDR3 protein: CASTLDGGFQETQYF

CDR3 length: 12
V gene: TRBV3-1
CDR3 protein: CASSQDRETQYF

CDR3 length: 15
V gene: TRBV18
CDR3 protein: CASSPPAVGFYEQYF

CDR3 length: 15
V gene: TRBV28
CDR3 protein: CASSRASGSEHEQYF

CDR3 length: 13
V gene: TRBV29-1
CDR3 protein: CSVRLGLKDGYTF

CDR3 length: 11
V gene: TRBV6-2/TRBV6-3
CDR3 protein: CASTTGPGWFF

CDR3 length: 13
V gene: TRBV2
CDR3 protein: CASSDRVPYEQYF

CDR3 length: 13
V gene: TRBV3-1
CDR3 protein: CASGGSSYNEQFF

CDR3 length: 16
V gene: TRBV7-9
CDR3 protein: CASSLSSRGNTGELFF

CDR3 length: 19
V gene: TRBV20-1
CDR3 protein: CSARASGRALEIGKNIQYF

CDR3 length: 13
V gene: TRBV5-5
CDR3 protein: CASSHITPYEQYF

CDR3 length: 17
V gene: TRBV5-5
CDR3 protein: CASSLEASGSVTDTQYF

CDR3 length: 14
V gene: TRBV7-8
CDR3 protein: CASSSLLQRNEQFF

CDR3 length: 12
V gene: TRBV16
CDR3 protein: CASSQRRGVAFF

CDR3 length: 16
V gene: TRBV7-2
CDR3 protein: CASSLGGRGTFSEAFF

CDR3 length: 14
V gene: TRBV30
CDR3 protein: CAWDNGLTYNEQFF

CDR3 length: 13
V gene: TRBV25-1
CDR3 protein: CASFGRAGDTQYF

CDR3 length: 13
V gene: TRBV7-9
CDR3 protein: CASSLGRQGGPTF

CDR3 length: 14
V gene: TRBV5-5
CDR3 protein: CASSLITERGPQHF

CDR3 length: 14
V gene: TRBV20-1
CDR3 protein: CSARPGGGQETQYF

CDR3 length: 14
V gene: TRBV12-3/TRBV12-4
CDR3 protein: CASSLDGSTDTQYF

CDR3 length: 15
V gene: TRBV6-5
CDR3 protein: CASRIQGAGRDTQYF

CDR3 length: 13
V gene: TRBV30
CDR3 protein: CAWVKPANRGYTF

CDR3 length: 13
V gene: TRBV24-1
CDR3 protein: CASQAGTGYGYTF

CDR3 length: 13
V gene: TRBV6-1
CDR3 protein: CASARQGNTEAFF

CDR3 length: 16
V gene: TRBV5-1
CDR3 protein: CASSFGTGLYTGELFF

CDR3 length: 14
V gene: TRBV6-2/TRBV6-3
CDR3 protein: CATSDSNSNQPQHF

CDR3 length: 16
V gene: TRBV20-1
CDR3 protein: CSAREETGAYHYEQYF

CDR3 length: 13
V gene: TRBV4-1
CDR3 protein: CASSQDGVFEQFF

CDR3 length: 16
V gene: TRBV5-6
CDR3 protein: CASSLARPLPAIEQYF

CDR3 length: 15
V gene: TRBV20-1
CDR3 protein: CSARGGGNSNQPQHF

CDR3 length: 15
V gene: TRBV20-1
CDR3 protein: CSARDGTRGERTQYF